Listed here are 32 T cell receptor beta chains from one sample, sequenced in a study of T cell responses to AZD1222 COVID-19 vaccine. Produced via immunoSEQ multiplex PCR; TCRdb's table is partial and in-frame only. The data contain roughly 70,000 clones, about 80% of them singletons. The material was peripheral blood, obtained 28 days after the second AZD1222 dose. The receptor source for this set is an adult who received the AZD1222 COVID-19 vaccine.

This sequence joins TRBV3-1 (or the pseudogene TRBV3-2) and TRBJ1-2; D not certain. This CDR3 is built from 14 residues. Trimming took off 0 bases at V and 6 bases at J, with 11 bases between the two ends. Germline CDR1 LGHDT, CDR2 YNNKEL (reference sequence). The CDR3 loop reads CASSQDLGRHGYTF. The CDR3 DNA is TGTGCCAGCAGCCAAGATTTGGGTCGTCATGGCTACACCTTC.

V is TRBV30 and J is TRBJ1-1; 7 bases fit TRBD1. The length of the CDR3 is 14 residues. Germline lookup yields CDR1 GTSNPN and CDR2 SVGIG (reference sequence). V was clipped by 4 bases and J by 0 bases; unmatched bases: 5. CDR3 sequence: CAWNGGQLNTEAFF. For the CDR3, the DNA is TGTGCCTGGAACGGGGGACAGCTGAACACTGAAGCTTTCTTT.

This clone has just one count. The V call is TRBV27, the J call TRBJ1-2; D unclear. V was shortened by 2 bases and J by 2 bases, with 9 bases between the two germline ends. This CDR3 contains 14 residues. Germline V gene lookup returns CDR1 MNHEY and CDR2 SMNVEV (reference sequence). CDR3: CASSLRGRNYGYTF. CDR3 coding DNA: TGTGCCAGCAGTTTAAGAGGACGGAACTATGGCTACACCTTC.

The rearrangement uses TRBV19 and TRBJ2-3; D remains unclear. The CDR3 length is 14 residues. Germline V lookup: CDR1 LNHDA, CDR2 SQIVND (reference sequence). V shed 4 bases and J shed 2 bases, with 10 bases lying between them. CDR3 amino acids: CASSRLGPTDTQYF. The CDR3 nucleotides are TGTGCCAGTAGTAGGCTCGGCCCCACAGATACGCAGTATTTT.

The chain employs TRBV19 and TRBJ1-2; possible D gene TRBD1, 6 bases. The germline V and J ends were trimmed by 3 bases and 3 bases, with 14 bases remaining between them. From germline, CDR1 is LNHDA and CDR2 SQIVND (reference sequence). CDR3 size: 15 residues. CDR3 sequence reads: CASSIYGGTHYGYTF. The CDR3 DNA follows: TGTGCCAGTAGTATCTATGGGGGCACCCACTATGGCTACACCTTC.

This clone occurred once. This rearrangement joins TRBV24-1 to TRBJ2-3, with TRBD2 as a possible D gene (6 bases). CDR1 and CDR2 (germline): KGHDR, SFDVKD. CDR3 length: 14 amino acids. Trimming pared 7 bases from V and 3 bases from J, leaving 13 bases between. The CDR3 protein is CATSPLEGTDTQYF. In DNA form, the CDR3 reads TGTGCCACCAGCCCTTTGGAGGGGACAGATACGCAGTATTTT.

In its sample, this clone was seen once. This chain uses TRBV6-2 or TRBV6-3 with TRBJ1-2; D possibly corresponds to TRBD1 (6 bases). V lost 3 bases and J lost 4, with 12 bases in between. The CDR3 covers 14 residues. CDR1 is MNHEY, CDR2 SVGEGT, per germline. CDR3: CASSYLGAGYGYTF. In DNA, the CDR3 is TGTGCCAGCAGTTATTTGGGGGCTGGCTATGGCTACACCTTC.

This chain links TRBV5-1 with TRBJ2-7, with D possibly being TRBD1 (6 bases). Trimming left V 3 bases short and J 6 bases short, with 13 bases between. The V gene's germline CDR1 is SGHRS and CDR2 YFSETQ. CDR3 length: 13 residues. The CDR3: CASSSRTEGEQYF. In DNA form, the CDR3 reads TGCGCCAGCAGCTCTCGGACAGAAGGCGAGCAGTACTTC.

The chain recombines TRBV7-2 with TRBJ1-5, with D unclear. The germline CDR1 and CDR2 sequences are SGHTA and FQGNSA. The CDR3 extends over 15 amino acids. The ends were cut back, 3 bases at V and 1 base at J, with 10 bases in the middle. The CDR3 bases are TGTGCCAGCAGCTTGAACCAAGGGAGCAATCAGCCCCAGCATTTT. As protein: CASSLNQGSNQPQHF.

The V gene is TRBV5-6, the J gene TRBJ1-6, with D perhaps TRBD1 (6 bases). The CDR3 is 14 residues long. V was clipped by 2 bases and J by 7 bases, with 10 bases between them. The V gene's germline CDR1 is SGHDT and CDR2 YYEEEE. CDR3 sequence reads: CASSFYRVNSPLHF. The CDR3, as DNA: TGTGCCAGCAGCTTTTACAGGGTCAATTCACCCCTCCACTTT. Together with reference TRBV5-6 and TRBJ1-6, the CDR3 gives the full variable domain: DAGVTQSPTHLIKTRGQQVTLRCSPKSGHDTVSWYQQALGQGPQFIFQYYEEEERQRGNFPDRFSGHQFPNYSSELNVNALLLGDSALYLCASSFYRVNSPLHFGNGTRLTVT.

This chain connects TRBV18 to TRBJ1-4, with 9 positions matching TRBD1. V was pared by 6 bases and J by 6 bases, with 8 bases of the junction left unmatched. This CDR3 is built from 15 residues. Germline CDR1 KGHSH, CDR2 LQKENI. The CDR3: CASSRLQGAHEKLFF. The CDR3 DNA follows: TGTGCCAGCTCGCGCCTACAGGGGGCACATGAAAAACTGTTTTTT.

The V call is TRBV11-2, the J call TRBJ2-5; 7 nucleotides line up with TRBD1. The CDR3 is 16 amino acids. Germline CDR1 SGHAT, CDR2 FQNNGV. The junction had 10 bases not matched to a gene; V was cut back by 4 bases and J by 2 bases. The CDR3 sequence: CASSSGTVTSQETQYF. Written as DNA, the CDR3 is TGTGCCAGCAGCTCCGGGACAGTCACCTCACAAGAGACCCAGTACTTC. Combining the CDR3 with reference TRBV11-2 and TRBJ2-5 gives the whole variable domain EAGVAQSPRYKIIEKRQSVAFWCNPISGHATLYWYQQILGQGPKLLIQFQNNGVVDDSQLPKDRFSAERLKGVDSTLKIQPAKLEDSAVYLCASSSGTVTSQETQYFGPGTRLLVL.

This clone was counted a few times. The chain combines TRBV2 with TRBJ1-1, with a possible D match to TRBD1 (6 bases). Per the germline V gene, CDR1 is SNHLY and CDR2 is FYNNEI. The V end was cut by 7 bases, the J end by 3 bases, with 18 bases between. The CDR3 loop spans 15 amino acids. The CDR3 coding sequence is TGTGCCAGCAAGGATTCGGAGGGGGAGGACACTGAAGCTTTCTTT. Its protein is CASKDSEGEDTEAFF. Supplemented by reference TRBV2 and TRBJ1-1, the full variable domain reads EPEVTQTPSHQVTQMGQEVILRCVPISNHLYFYWYRQILGQKVEFLVSFYNNEISEKSEIFDDQFSVERPDGSNFTLKIRSTKLEDSAMYFCASKDSEGEDTEAFFGQGTRLTVV.

The CDR3 reads CASRFTGTGGNYGYTF. In DNA form, the CDR3 reads TGTGCCAGCAGATTTACCGGGACAGGGGGCAACTATGGCTACACCTTC. The V call is TRBV7-2, the J call TRBJ1-2; 12 positions agree with TRBD1. This CDR3 has 16 amino acids. With 6 bases clipped from V and 2 bases from J, the junction kept 7 bases outside the gene matches. Germline CDR1 is SGHTA and CDR2 is FQGNSA.

The chain joins TRBV5-1 to TRBJ1-1; D possibly corresponds to TRBD1 (5 bases). The CDR3 extends over 18 amino acids. The germline V gene has CDR1 SGHRS and CDR2 YFSETQ. Trimming cost V 3 bases and J 0 bases, with 21 bases left between them. DNA for the CDR3: TGCGCCAGCAGCTCTAGGGGCCTTTTTGTGGGAGTGAACACTGAAGCTTTCTTT. As protein: CASSSRGLFVGVNTEAFF.

The V gene is TRBV5-1, the J gene TRBJ1-4; D not resolved. This CDR3 is built from 16 residues. Germline V gives CDR1 SGHRS, CDR2 YFSETQ. Trimming removed 0 bases from V and 7 bases from J, with 16 bases in between. The DNA of the CDR3 is TGCGCCAGCAGCTTGGCCGGGTCCGCGCGGGGTGAAAAACTGTTTTTT. This translates into CASSLAGSARGEKLFF.

The chain couples TRBV29-1 to TRBJ1-1; the D gene is possibly TRBD1 (6 bases). The CDR3 extends over 14 amino acids. V was shortened by 7 bases and J by 4 bases, with 19 bases between the two germline ends. The V gene's germline CDR1 is SQVTM and CDR2 ANQGSEA. The CDR3 DNA reads as TGCAGCGCCACGAGAGGGGGTCGCGGCACTGAAGCTTTCTTT. Protein product: CSATRGGRGTEAFF.

This clone was detected only a few times. The V and J genes are TRBV7-2 and TRBJ1-6; D remains unclear. The CDR3 consists of 15 residues. Germline V gene sequence: CDR1 SGHTA, CDR2 FQGNSA. Trimming took off 1 base at V and 9 bases at J, with 13 bases between the two ends. DNA for the CDR3: TGTGCCAGCAGCTTAGTTCTAGGGAGTAGTTCACCCCTCCACTTT. This gives the protein CASSLVLGSSSPLHF.

The chain links TRBV5-4 to TRBJ2-2, with D tentatively TRBD1 (5 bases). Trimming pared 5 bases from V and 6 bases from J, leaving 11 bases between. CDR3 length: 13 amino acids. In germline, CDR1 is SGHNT, CDR2 YYREEE (reference sequence). CDR3 amino acids: CASRQAGPGELFF. CDR3 nucleotide sequence: TGTGCCAGCAGACAGGCCGGTCCCGGGGAGCTGTTTTTT.

This clone was picked up a small number of times. The chain couples TRBV7-2 to TRBJ1-1; D not resolved. CDR3 length: 13 amino acids. Germline CDR1 SGHTA, CDR2 FQGNSA. The V end lost 5 bases, the J end lost 1 base, and 8 bases lay between the germline ends. The CDR3 reads CASSPSWNTEAFF. In DNA form, the CDR3 reads TGTGCCAGCAGCCCATCTTGGAACACTGAAGCTTTCTTT.

V is TRBV5-4 and J is TRBJ1-1, with a tentative D call TRBD1 (6 bases). V dropped 4 bases and J dropped 5 bases, with 12 bases sitting between them. This CDR3 is built from 13 residues. Germline V gives CDR1 SGHNT, CDR2 YYREEE (reference sequence). The CDR3 protein is CASSIQGRTEAFF. The CDR3 DNA follows: TGTGCCAGCAGCATACAGGGACGGACTGAAGCTTTCTTT.

This sequence joins TRBV11-3 and TRBJ1-1; a weak D match, TRBD1 (6 bases). The V gene's germline CDR1 is SGHNT and CDR2 YENEEA. Trimming removed 4 bases from V and 3 bases from J, with 9 bases in between. The CDR3 spans 13 residues. In nucleotides, the CDR3 is TGTGCCAGCAGCTCGGAGGGGGACACTGAAGCTTTCTTT. Protein sequence: CASSSEGDTEAFF.

The chain combines TRBV6-2 or TRBV6-3 with TRBJ1-5; possibly TRBD1 for D (6 bases). The CDR3 runs to 15 residues. The germline V gene encodes CDR1 MNHEY and CDR2 SVGEGT. Trimming took off 7 bases at V and 3 bases at J, with 16 bases between the two ends. The CDR3 DNA reads as TGTGCCAGCACCCCGGGTTGGGACAACAATCAGCCCCAGCATTTT. Translating it yields CASTPGWDNNQPQHF.

This chain connects TRBV11-2 to TRBJ1-4, with 8 positions matching TRBD1. V dropped 5 bases and J dropped 3; count of bases not matched to a gene: 8. This CDR3 region has 16 residues. Germline V CDR1 and CDR2: SGHAT, FQNNGV. CDR3 in amino acids: CASSPQGVAANEKLFF. CDR3 in DNA: TGTGCCAGCAGCCCACAGGGGGTTGCAGCTAATGAAAAACTGTTTTTT.

V and J are TRBV7-9 and TRBJ1-1; D call uncertain. The CDR3 runs to 13 residues. The V gene lost 5 bases and the J gene lost 3 bases, with 10 bases spanning the gap. CDR1 is SEHNR and CDR2 is FQNEAQ in the germline V gene (reference sequence). This CDR3 reads CASSKLEYTEAFF. CDR3 DNA sequence: TGTGCCAGCAGCAAGCTGGAATACACTGAAGCTTTCTTT.

The chain has TRBV3-1 (or the pseudogene TRBV3-2) and TRBJ2-1; 10 bases are a match to TRBD1. V was pared by 4 bases and J by 8 bases, with 2 bases of the junction left unmatched. This CDR3 region has 13 residues. Germline-derived CDR1 and CDR2 are LGHDT and YNNKEL (reference sequence). This chain's CDR3 is CASSRGQGDEQFF. DNA of the CDR3: TGTGCCAGCAGCCGAGGACAGGGGGATGAGCAGTTCTTC.

This sequence joins TRBV15 and TRBJ2-1; the match to TRBD1 covers 7 bases. CDR1 and CDR2 from the germline V gene are LNHNV and YYDKDF (reference sequence). Trimming at V came to 4 bases and at J to 9 bases, leaving 12 bases not matched to a gene. The CDR3 runs 15 residues. The CDR3 nucleotides are TGTGCCACCAGCAAAGACAGGGAAGGTTATGGTGAGCAGTTCTTC. It yields the protein CATSKDREGYGEQFF.

This clone was detected only once. The rearrangement joins TRBV4-1 to TRBJ1-3, with 8 bases identical to TRBD1. Germline lookup yields CDR1 MGHRA and CDR2 YSYEKL. V gave up 4 bases and J gave up 0 bases; unmatched junction bases: 5. The length of the CDR3 is 16 residues. CDR3 bases: TGCGCCAGCAGCCCACCGGGACAGGCCTCTGGAAACACCATATATTTT. This gives the protein CASSPPGQASGNTIYF.

The chain has TRBV2 and TRBJ1-5, with D tentatively TRBD1 (5 bases). V was trimmed by 7 bases and J by 3 bases, leaving 13 bases between them. The germline V gene encodes CDR1 SNHLY and CDR2 FYNNEI. The CDR3 extends over 14 amino acids. The CDR3 reads CASNTGGFNQPQHF. The CDR3 DNA reads TGTGCCAGCAATACGGGGGGTTTCAATCAGCCCCAGCATTTT.

The rearrangement links TRBV3-1 (or the pseudogene TRBV3-2) to TRBJ1-2; D is uncertain. This CDR3 has 13 amino acids. V lost 1 base and J 8 bases, leaving 11 bases between the germline ends. The germline CDR1 and CDR2 sequences are LGHDT and YNNKEL (reference sequence). The CDR3 spells CASSQGPVTGYTF. The CDR3 DNA follows: TGTGCCAGCAGCCAAGGACCGGTGACGGGCTACACCTTC.

The chain recombines TRBV11-2 with TRBJ2-7; TRBD1 matches 7 bases. This CDR3 is 12 amino acids long. Trimming took 10 bases from V and 5 from J; bases not matched to a gene: 8. Germline V gene data show CDR1 as SGHAT and CDR2 as FQNNGV. The CDR3 loop is CANSGQTHEQYF. The DNA for the CDR3 is TGTGCCAACTCGGGACAGACCCACGAGCAGTACTTC.

The CDR3 region is CASSTNYGYTF. The CDR3 nucleotides read TGTGCCAGCAGTACAAACTATGGCTACACCTTC. This chain uses TRBV6-5 with TRBJ1-2; no definite D call. CDR3 size: 11 residues. The V gene's germline CDR1 is MNHEY and CDR2 SVGAGI. Trimming took off 5 bases at V and 2 bases at J, with 3 bases between the two ends.